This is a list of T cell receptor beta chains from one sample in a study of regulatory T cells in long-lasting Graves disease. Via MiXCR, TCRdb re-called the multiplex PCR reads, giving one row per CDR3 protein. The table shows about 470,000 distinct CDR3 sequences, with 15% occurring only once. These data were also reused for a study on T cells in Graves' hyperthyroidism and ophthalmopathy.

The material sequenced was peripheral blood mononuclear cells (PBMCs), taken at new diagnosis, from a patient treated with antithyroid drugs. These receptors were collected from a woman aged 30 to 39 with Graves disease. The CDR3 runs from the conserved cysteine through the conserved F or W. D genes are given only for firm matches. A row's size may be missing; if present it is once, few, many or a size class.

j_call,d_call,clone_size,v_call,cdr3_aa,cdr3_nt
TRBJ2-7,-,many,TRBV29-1,CSVEDHGRGYEQYF,TGCAGCGTTGAAGATCACGGCCGGGGCTACGAGCAGTACTTC
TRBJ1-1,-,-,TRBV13,CVSSRPAMNTEAFF,TGTGTCAGCAGCCGGCCCGCTATGAACACTGAAGCTTTCTTT
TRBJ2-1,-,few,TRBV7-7,CASSPEGHSSSYNEQFF,TGTGCCAGCAGCCCAGAGGGGCACTCAAGCTCCTACAATGAGCAGTTCTTC
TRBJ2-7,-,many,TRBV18,CASSPGTPLYEQYF,TGTGCCAGCTCACCCGGGACACCCCTCTACGAGCAGTACTTC
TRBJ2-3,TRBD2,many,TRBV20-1,CSARRPSGSIPSRLTQYF,TGCAGTGCTAGAAGGCCTAGCGGGTCGATCCCATCTCGCCTTACGCAGTATTTT
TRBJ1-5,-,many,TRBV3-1,CASSQDPGSNQPQHF,TGTGCCAGCAGCCAAGACCCGGGGAGCAATCAGCCCCAGCATTTT
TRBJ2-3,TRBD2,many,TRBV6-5,CASSYPLTSGTDTQYF,TGTGCCAGCAGTTACCCTTTGACTAGCGGCACAGATACGCAGTATTTT
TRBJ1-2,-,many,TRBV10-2,CASSESEEYLYGYTF,TGCGCCAGCAGTGAGTCGGAGGAGTACCTCTATGGCTACACCTTC
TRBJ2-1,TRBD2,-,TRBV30,CAWSVGLAGVQLF,TGTGCCTGGAGTGTAGGGCTAGCGGGAGTACAGCTCTTC
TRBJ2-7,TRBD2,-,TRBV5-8,CASSLGLAGSEQYF,TGTGCCAGCAGCTTGGGACTAGCGGGGAGTGAGCAGTACTTC
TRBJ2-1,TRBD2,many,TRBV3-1,CASSNGAGAEGNEQFF,TGTGCCAGCAGCAACGGAGCGGGAGCCGAAGGCAATGAGCAGTTCTTC
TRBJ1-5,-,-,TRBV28,CASSLRAGGGNQPQHF,TGTGCCAGCAGTTTACGGGCAGGCGGGGGCAATCAGCCCCAGCATTTT
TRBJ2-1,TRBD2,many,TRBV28,CASSWEPTSADNEQFF,TGTGCCAGCAGTTGGGAGCCGACTAGCGCAGACAATGAGCAGTTCTTC
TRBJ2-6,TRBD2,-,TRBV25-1,CASSESPSGPFGANVLTF,TGTGCCAGCAGTGAATCCCCTAGCGGGCCCTTTGGGGCCAACGTCCTGACTTTC
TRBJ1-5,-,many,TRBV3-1,CASSQGGRDGQPQHF,TGTGCCAGCAGCCAAGGTGGCAGGGATGGTCAGCCCCAGCATTTT
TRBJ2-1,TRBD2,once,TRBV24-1,CATSDIGTSGYNEQFF,TGTGCCACCAGTGATATAGGGACTAGCGGTTACAATGAGCAGTTCTTC
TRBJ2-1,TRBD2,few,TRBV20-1,CSASSSGSSYNEQFF,TGCAGTGCTTCCTCCAGCGGGAGCTCCTACAATGAGCAGTTCTTC
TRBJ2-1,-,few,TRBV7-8,CASSLPGFYNEQFF,TGTGCCAGCAGCTTACCAGGATTTTACAATGAGCAGTTCTTC
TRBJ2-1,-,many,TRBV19,CASSIGTTRAGEQFF,TGTGCCAGTAGTATTGGAACGACTAGGGCCGGTGAGCAGTTCTTC
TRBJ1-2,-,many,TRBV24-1,CATSDLDDSNYGYTF,TGTGCCACCAGTGATTTGGACGACAGTAACTATGGCTACACCTTC
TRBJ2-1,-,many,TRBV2,CASSEPVESSYNEQFF,TGTGCCAGCAGTGAACCGGTCGAGAGCTCCTACAATGAGCAGTTCTTC
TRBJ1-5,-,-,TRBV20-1,CSARTWGFYSNQPQHF,TGCAGTGCCCGAACATGGGGGTTTTATAGCAATCAGCCCCAGCATTTT
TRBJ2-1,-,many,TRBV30,CAWSYKGGYSYNEQFF,TGTGCCTGGAGTTATAAGGGCGGATACTCCTACAATGAGCAGTTCTTC
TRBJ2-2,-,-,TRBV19,CASSLTGVSFSAPGELFF,TGTGCCAGTAGTCTAACGGGAGTAAGTTTTTCGGCCCCCGGGGAGCTGTTTTTT